The subject of this entry is one TCR beta chain. Antigen specificity is unknown. Antigen-specific CD4+ T cell clonotypes were called by their expansion after viral peptide-pool culture in ViraFEST. A roughly ten-day culture period preceded the isolation of CD4+ T cells. PCR showed that the person got SARS-CoV-2 infection at some point between March and December 2020. The data were produced by immunoSEQ multiplex PCR, yet TCRdb's version contains in-frame clones alone and is incomplete. Of under 35,000 clones in the sample, 65% to 75% are singletons; the top ten hold around 26%. This sample was included in a study of vaccination effects on CD4 cells after COVID-19. Study at large: Sample collection from a couple of convalescent patients occurred 16 days and one week before vaccination. General study points: Infection-derived and vaccine-derived clones contracted markedly late after vaccination.

Trimming stripped 0 bases from V and 5 bases from J, with 11 bases between. This CDR3 is built from 14 residues. Germline V gene data show CDR1 as SGHNT and CDR2 as YYREEE (reference sequence). This receptor was obtained from a human donor who had a prior SARS-CoV-2 infection. The chain carries TRBV5-4 and TRBJ2-5; D might be TRBD1 or TRBD2, each matching 6 bases. This specimen was CD4+ T cells from PBMCs cultured with a peptide pool, taken before COVID-19 vaccination. CDR3 in amino acids: CASSLDGGRETQYF. For the CDR3, the DNA is TGTGCCAGCAGCTTGGATGGGGGGCGGGAGACCCAGTACTTC.